Shown below are 19 T cell receptor beta chains from a single sample sequenced in a study of blood T cell repertoires in COVID-19 (dated by TCRdb to the early 2020s). Library preparation employed the immunoSEQ multiplex PCR assay. The source is immuneACCESS, and TCRdb retained only in-frame sequences with V and J called. Part of the clones is not carried over; for the studies checked, unresolved V genes explain less than half of this, and the remainder is unexplained. For this sample the table gives fewer than 500,000 clones, of which over 85% were detected only once. 0.8% to 0.85% of the sample is held by the ten biggest clonotypes. Sequencing was done on a sample of peripheral blood. These receptors all stem from a man aged 18 to 30 with COVID-19, enrolled during active disease.

The chain employs TRBV11-2 and TRBJ2-5, with D unresolved. This CDR3 contains 13 residues. V lost 6 bases and J 7 bases, leaving 15 bases between the germline ends. Germline CDR1 reads SGHAT; CDR2 reads FQNNGV. CDR3 loop: CASRSLASVTQYF. In DNA, the CDR3 is TGTGCCAGCAGGTCCCTGGCTTCTGTGACCCAGTACTTC.

This clone was found once. The J gene is TRBJ2-7, the V gene TRBV5-8; 9 positions agree with TRBD2. V shed 5 bases and J 3 bases; nucleotides not matched to a gene: 9. Germline CDR1 is SGHTS and CDR2 is YDEGEE. There are 15 residues in the CDR3. This CDR3 reads CASRFPGLAVYEQYF. The DNA for the CDR3 is TGTGCCAGCAGATTTCCGGGACTAGCTGTCTACGAGCAGTACTTC.

This chain uses TRBV11-1 with TRBJ2-5; 7 bases fit TRBD1. This CDR3 has 14 amino acids. The germline V gene has CDR1 SGHAT and CDR2 FQDESV (reference sequence). Germline trimming cut 5 bases from V and 3 bases from J; bases unmatched to any gene: 6. The CDR3 region has the DNA TGTGCCAGCAGCCCCTCGGGACAGAAAGAGACCCAGTACTTC. This sequence encodes CASSPSGQKETQYF.

The gene calls are TRBV18 and TRBJ1-1; TRBD1 matches at 8 bases. Per the germline V gene, CDR1 is KGHSH and CDR2 is LQKENI. CDR3 length equals 13 residues. The trim removed 3 bases at V and 5 bases at J, leaving 2 bases unmatched. CDR3 nucleotides: TGTGCCAGCTCACCGGGACAGGAGACTGAAGCTTTCTTT. It is translated as CASSPGQETEAFF.

This chain links TRBV24-1 with TRBJ2-7; 8 bases map to TRBD1. Germline V CDR1 and CDR2: KGHDR, SFDVKD. CDR3 length: 14 residues. Trimming cost V 2 bases and J 6 bases; bases outside gene matches: 5. CDR3 sequence reads: CATSDWTGPSEQYF. In DNA form, the CDR3 reads TGTGCCACCAGTGATTGGACAGGGCCGTCCGAGCAGTACTTC.

The chain is built from TRBV6-5 and TRBJ1-2; 7 nucleotides align to TRBD1. With 5 bases clipped from V and 6 bases from J, the junction kept 6 bases outside the gene matches. The CDR3 length is 13 residues. Germline assignment: CDR1 MNHEY and CDR2 SVGAGI. The CDR3 sequence: CASSHRGRDGYTF. As DNA, the CDR3 is TGTGCCAGCAGTCACAGGGGAAGGGATGGCTACACCTTC.

V and J are TRBV30 and TRBJ2-1, with a weak D call TRBD1 (5 bases). The CDR3 runs to 11 residues. V was pared by 4 bases and J by 6 bases, with 7 bases between. Germline V lookup: CDR1 GTSNPN, CDR2 SVGIG (reference sequence). CDR3 DNA: TGTGCCTGGACAGGGTTCAATGAGCAGTTCTTC. It translates to CAWTGFNEQFF.

The genes are TRBV5-5 and TRBJ1-5; TRBD1 is a possible D gene (5 bases). CDR3 length equals 15 residues. V was cut by 3 bases and J by 2 bases, with 12 bases left in between. From germline, CDR1 is SGHKS and CDR2 YYEKEE (reference sequence). CDR3 nucleotides: TGTGCCAGCAGCTCGTCAGGGTTGGGCAATCAGCCCCAGCATTTT. This codes for CASSSSGLGNQPQHF.

J is TRBJ1-2 and V is TRBV10-2; no clear D gene. V was pared by 1 base and J by 2 bases, with 5 bases between. CDR1 is WSHSY, CDR2 SAAADI, per germline. The CDR3 is 13 residues long. For the CDR3, the DNA is TGCGCCAGCAGTGAGTATAGAAACTATGGCTACACCTTC. Encoded protein: CASSEYRNYGYTF.

The chain couples TRBV20-1 to TRBJ2-3, with D maybe TRBD2 (6 bases). The V end lost 6 bases, the J end lost 5 bases, and 9 bases lay between the germline ends. Germline values: CDR1 DFQATT, CDR2 SNEGSKA (reference sequence). This CDR3 comprises 11 residues. CDR3 region: CSAVAVDTQYF. CDR3 DNA: TGCAGTGCAGTAGCGGTAGATACGCAGTATTTT.

This chain connects TRBV4-1 to TRBJ2-1; a possible D gene is TRBD2 (5 bases). V was shortened by 7 bases and J by 8 bases, with 15 bases between the two germline ends. Germline CDR1 reads MGHRA; CDR2 reads YSYEKL. This CDR3 spans 13 amino acids. CDR3 sequence (DNA): TGCGCCAGCACCGGCGTTGTGAGGGATGAGCAGTTCTTC. Amino acid sequence: CASTGVVRDEQFF.

The V call is TRBV25-1, the J call TRBJ1-5; tentatively, D is TRBD1 (5 bases). CDR3 length: 14 amino acids. Germline loops: CDR1 MGHDK, CDR2 SYGVNS. Trimming removed 1 base from V and 6 bases from J, with 10 bases in between. DNA of the CDR3: TGTGCCAGCAGTGAATCCGGCAGGGCTCAGCCCCAGCATTTT. Translated, it gives CASSESGRAQPQHF.

This clone has just a few counts. The V call is TRBV5-6, the J call TRBJ2-1; D not certain. V lost 1 base, J lost 1 base, and 3 bases lay in between. Germline CDR1 SGHDT, CDR2 YYEEEE. This CDR3 comprises 13 residues. DNA of the CDR3: TGTGCCAGCAGCTTGCCATCCTACAATGAGCAGTTCTTC. Translation gives CASSLPSYNEQFF.

The chain recombines TRBV30 with TRBJ1-1, with 7 bases that match TRBD1. The CDR3 totals 16 residues. The V and J ends lost 1 base and 4 bases, in that order; junction bases with no gene match: 12. Germline CDR1 and CDR2: GTSNPN and SVGIG (reference sequence). DNA for the CDR3: TGTGCCTGGAGTGCCCTACAGGGGACGCTAGGCACTGAAGCTTTCTTT. It encodes CAWSALQGTLGTEAFF.

CDR3 in DNA: TGTGCCAGTAGTCCCGCCGGGGGAAGTGAGCAGTTCTTC. Protein: CASSPAGGSEQFF. V gene TRBV19 combines with J gene TRBJ2-1; D is possibly TRBD2 (6 bases). The CDR3 has 13 residues. V was shortened by 5 bases and J by 9 bases, with 14 bases between the two germline ends. Germline assignment: CDR1 LNHDA and CDR2 SQIVND (reference sequence). The full variable domain, completed using reference TRBV19 and TRBJ2-1, is DGGITQSPKYLFRKEGQNVTLSCEQNLNHDAMYWYRQDPGQGLRLIYYSQIVNDFQKGDIAEGYSVSREKKESFPLTVTSAQKNPTAFYLCASSPAGGSEQFFGPGTRLTVL.

The CDR3 here is CASSFGTGKVDGYTF. The DNA of the CDR3 is TGTGCCAGCAGTTTTGGGACAGGGAAAGTAGATGGCTACACCTTC. The rearrangement joins TRBV27 to TRBJ1-2, with 9 bases identical to TRBD1. With 3 bases clipped from V and 6 bases from J, the junction kept 8 bases outside the gene matches. Germline-derived CDR1 and CDR2 are MNHEY and SMNVEV (reference sequence). The CDR3 extends over 15 amino acids.

This clone has just a few counts. CDR3 protein: CASSLNRPFVYGYTF. CDR3 nucleotide sequence: TGTGCCAGCAGCTTAAACAGGCCGTTCGTCTATGGCTACACCTTC. The chain is built from TRBV7-9 and TRBJ1-2; a possible D gene is TRBD1 (5 bases). V lost 2 bases and J 4 bases, leaving 14 bases between the germline ends. Germline V gene data show CDR1 as SEHNR and CDR2 as FQNEAQ (reference sequence). There are 15 residues in the CDR3. The full variable domain, rest sourced from reference TRBV7-9 and TRBJ1-2, is DTGVSQNPRHKITKRGQNVTFRCDPISEHNRLYWYRQTLGQGPEFLTYFQNEAQLEKSRLLSDRFSAERPKGSFSTLEIQRTEQGDSAMYLCASSLNRPFVYGYTFGSGTRLTVV.

The chain combines TRBV27 with TRBJ2-7; 8 nucleotides line up with TRBD2. V dropped 4 bases and J dropped 7; count of bases not matched to a gene: 12. Per the germline V gene, CDR1 is MNHEY and CDR2 is SMNVEV (reference sequence). The CDR3 loop spans 15 amino acids. The CDR3 reads CASSWGAGGQWEQYF. The DNA for the CDR3 is TGTGCCAGCAGTTGGGGGGCGGGAGGACAATGGGAGCAGTACTTC.

This clone has just one count. The J gene is TRBJ1-2, the V gene TRBV30, with 7 bases fitting TRBD1. V dropped 2 bases and J dropped 8; count of bases not matched to a gene: 5. CDR3 length equals 12 residues. Germline values: CDR1 GTSNPN, CDR2 SVGIG (reference sequence). The CDR3 nucleotides read TGTGCCTGGAGTCCCACAGGGGCCGGCTACACCTTC. It specifies CAWSPTGAGYTF.